The 28 T cell receptor beta chains presented below share a single source sample, sequenced in a study of chemoradiotherapy in HPV16-positive cancers. Only in-frame clones appear in the TCRdb table, and some are missing; sequencing was by immunoSEQ multiplex PCR. There are roughly 25,000 clones in the sample; 94% occur only once, and over 2.5% lies in the top ten. This sample was gathered from a patient who underwent chemoradiotherapy. The origin of the receptors is a human donor with HPV-associated anogenital cancer.

The V gene is TRBV9, the J gene TRBJ1-6; TRBD1 agrees at 7 bases. The CDR3 runs 15 residues. V shed 2 bases, J shed 9 bases, and the junction held 8 bases outside the gene matches. The germline CDR1 and CDR2 sequences are SGDLS and YYNGEE. The CDR3 loop is CASSVREGAGSPLHF. The CDR3 bases are TGTGCCAGCAGCGTCAGGGAGGGGGCCGGTTCACCCCTCCACTTT.

This chain links TRBV11-2 with TRBJ1-2, with 8 bases matching TRBD1. The V gene's germline CDR1 is SGHAT and CDR2 FQNNGV. The CDR3 has 14 amino acids. V was pared by 1 base and J by 8 bases, with 6 bases of the junction left unmatched. As DNA, the CDR3 is TGTGCCAGCAGCTTAGGGCAGGGGGCGGGCGGCTACACCTTC. This encodes CASSLGQGAGGYTF.

This chain uses TRBV7-2 with TRBJ2-7, with 7 bases lining up with TRBD2. Germline trimming cut 5 bases from V and 4 bases from J; bases unmatched to any gene: 5. The CDR3 covers 13 residues. Germline lookup yields CDR1 SGHTA and CDR2 FQGNSA. The CDR3 DNA follows: TGTGCCAGCAGCCCTGGGGGGGGATACGAGCAGTACTTC. It specifies CASSPGGGYEQYF.

The chain couples TRBV28 to TRBJ2-3; 8 bases align to TRBD1. Germline V CDR1 and CDR2: MDHEN, SYDVKM. The CDR3 totals 15 residues. V lost 1 base and J lost 5; bases outside the gene matches: 5. CDR3 sequence reads: CASSLSSRGQDTQYF. The CDR3 nucleotides are TGTGCCAGCAGTTTATCGAGCAGGGGGCAAGATACGCAGTATTTT.

The rearrangement links TRBV5-1 to TRBJ2-3; 7 bases are shared with TRBD1. The CDR3 runs to 17 residues. Per germline, CDR1 SGHRS and CDR2 YFSETQ. J gave up 2 bases and V 3 bases, and 12 bases lay outside the gene matches. The CDR3: CASSSGQRTQSTDTQYF. The CDR3 DNA reads as TGCGCCAGCAGCTCGGGACAGAGGACCCAATCCACAGATACGCAGTATTTT.

V gene TRBV10-3 combines with J gene TRBJ2-2; TRBD1 is a possible D gene (6 bases). There are 16 residues in the CDR3. Germline lookup yields CDR1 ENHRY and CDR2 SYGVKD. V lost 10 bases, J lost 1 base, and 19 bases lay in between. The CDR3 protein is CATALTGRKNTGELFF. The CDR3 nucleotides are TGTGCCACCGCCCTGACAGGTCGAAAGAACACCGGGGAGCTGTTTTTT.

The J gene is TRBJ2-2, the V gene TRBV11-3; D may be TRBD1 or TRBD2 (6 bases each). Per germline, CDR1 SGHNT and CDR2 YENEEA. The V gene lost 4 bases and the J gene lost 4 bases, with 13 bases spanning the gap. This CDR3 spans 15 amino acids. CDR3 nucleotide sequence: TGTGCCAGCAGCTCGGCGAGGGGGGCCACCGGGGAGCTGTTTTTT. Translation gives CASSSARGATGELFF.

This chain joins TRBV19 and TRBJ2-2, with a tentative D call TRBD2 (5 bases). V lost 6 bases, J lost 5 bases, and 13 bases lay in between. Germline V gene data show CDR1 as LNHDA and CDR2 as SQIVND (reference sequence). The CDR3 is 14 amino acids. The CDR3 DNA is TGTGCCAGTAGGTTCGGGGTGGGGACCGGGGAGCTGTTTTTT. Protein product: CASRFGVGTGELFF.

This chain links TRBV6-1 with TRBJ1-5; 8 bases line up with TRBD1. J gave up 1 base and V 2 bases, and 10 bases lay outside the gene matches. The CDR3 is 18 amino acids. Germline V CDR1 and CDR2: MNHNS, SASEGT. CDR3 sequence reads: CASSEPVGQGGSNQPQHF. In nucleotides, the CDR3 is TGTGCCAGCAGTGAACCCGTCGGACAGGGTGGGAGCAATCAGCCCCAGCATTTT.

This chain joins TRBV12-5 and TRBJ2-5; 9 nucleotides agree with TRBD1. J lost 7 bases, V lost 2 bases, and 8 bases had no gene match. The CDR3 consists of 15 residues. CDR1 and CDR2 (germline): LGHNT, FRNRAP. The CDR3 sequence is CASGLTGTGRGTQYF. The CDR3 region has the DNA TGTGCTAGTGGTTTGACCGGGACAGGGAGGGGGACCCAGTACTTC.

J is TRBJ1-3 and V is TRBV6-6, with D hard to call. The CDR3 is 12 amino acids. V was pared by 4 bases and J by 8 bases, with 9 bases between. Germline V gives CDR1 MNHNY, CDR2 SVGAGI (reference sequence). The CDR3 here is CASSFALDTIYF. In nucleotides, the CDR3 is TGTGCCAGCAGTTTCGCCCTAGACACCATATATTTT.

This sequence joins TRBV19 and TRBJ1-2; possible D gene TRBD1, 5 bases. The V end lost 9 bases, the J end lost 8 bases, and 13 bases lay between the germline ends. CDR3 length: 11 amino acids. Germline V gene sequence: CDR1 LNHDA, CDR2 SQIVND (reference sequence). In nucleotides, the CDR3 is TGTGCCAGCACAACTCAGGGAGGCTACACCTTC. Amino acids: CASTTQGGYTF.

The chain uses TRBV30 and TRBJ2-6; no clear D gene. The CDR3 length is 13 residues. Trimming took 2 bases from V and 2 from J, leaving 4 bases between them. Germline lookup yields CDR1 GTSNPN and CDR2 SVGIG (reference sequence). The CDR3 DNA reads TGTGCCTGGAGTCAGACTGGGGCCAACGTCCTGACTTTC. Its translation is CAWSQTGANVLTF.

The rearrangement joins TRBV7-9 to TRBJ1-2; 9 nucleotides align to TRBD1. V trimming: 4 bases; J trimming: 8 bases; junction bases outside the gene matches: 20. This CDR3 has 18 residues. The germline V gene encodes CDR1 SEHNR and CDR2 FQNEAQ (reference sequence). The CDR3 DNA sequence: TGTGCCAGCAGCTCCCTGGACATATCCCGGGACAGGGATAAAGGCTACACCTTC. Its protein product is CASSSLDISRDRDKGYTF.

The CDR3 here is CASSPAKFITDTQYF. The CDR3 coding sequence is TGTGCCAGCAGCCCCGCTAAATTTATCACAGATACGCAGTATTTT. The chain carries TRBV5-6 and TRBJ2-3; D unresolved. V was trimmed by 4 bases and J by 2 bases, leaving 14 bases between them. The length of the CDR3 is 15 residues. Germline CDR1 SGHDT, CDR2 YYEEEE.

The chain has TRBV6-4 and TRBJ2-7, with 9 bases lining up with TRBD2. This CDR3 has 16 amino acids. CDR1 is MRHNA, CDR2 SNTAGT, per germline. The V segment lost 0 bases and the J segment 6 bases; nucleotides outside the gene matches: 9. The CDR3 loop reads CASSDSGSGRSSEQYF. The CDR3 coding sequence is TGTGCCAGCAGTGACTCGGGTAGCGGGAGATCGAGCGAGCAGTACTTC.

The chain links TRBV14 to TRBJ2-1; TRBD2 matches 7 bases. CDR1 and CDR2 from the germline V gene are SGHDN and FVKESK. The CDR3 consists of 15 residues. V trimming: 1 base; J trimming: 3 bases; junction bases outside the gene matches: 3. In DNA, the CDR3 is TGTGCCAGCAGCCAAGCGACTAGCCGCTACAATGAGCAGTTCTTC. Translated: CASSQATSRYNEQFF.

This clone has only one observation. The rearrangement uses TRBV27 and TRBJ2-6; D is unresolved. The CDR3 consists of 13 residues. Germline CDR1 and CDR2: MNHEY and SMNVEV (reference sequence). Trimming left V 3 bases short and J 2 bases short, with 2 bases between. CDR3 protein: CASSLTGANVLTF. The DNA for the CDR3 is TGTGCCAGCAGTTTGACTGGGGCCAACGTCCTGACTTTC.

The chain joins TRBV19 to TRBJ2-3; 9 bases are shared with TRBD2. Looked up from germline, CDR1 is LNHDA and CDR2 is SQIVND (reference sequence). V shed 6 bases and J 1 base; nucleotides not matched to a gene: 8. This CDR3 has 16 residues. The DNA of the CDR3 is TGTGCCAGTAGCCGAAGTCCTAGCGGGGGCACAGATACGCAGTATTTT. Translating it yields CASSRSPSGGTDTQYF.

The chain is built from TRBV7-9 and TRBJ2-5; 10 bases match TRBD1. Germline V gene lookup returns CDR1 SEHNR and CDR2 FQNEAQ (reference sequence). The CDR3 is 15 amino acids. Trimming at V came to 4 bases and at J to 1 base, leaving 3 bases not matched to a gene. Written as DNA, the CDR3 is TGTGCCAGCAGCTCTGGACAGGGGGGCCAAGAGACCCAGTACTTC. Protein: CASSSGQGGQETQYF.

The chain is built from TRBV5-5 and TRBJ2-7; 14 nucleotides agree with TRBD2. J was trimmed by 1 base and V by 3 bases; bases with no gene match: 6. The CDR3 contains 17 residues. Germline V CDR1 and CDR2: SGHKS, YYEKEE (reference sequence). The CDR3 region is CASSSGLAGVVSYEQYF. CDR3 DNA sequence: TGTGCCAGCAGCTCGGGACTAGCGGGAGTAGTTTCCTACGAGCAGTACTTC. Complete variable domain (other parts from reference TRBV5-5 and TRBJ2-7): DAGVTQSPTHLIKTRGQQVTLRCSPISGHKSVSWYQQVLGQGPQFIFQYYEKEERGRGNFPDRFSARQFPNYSSELNVNALLLGDSALYLCASSSGLAGVVSYEQYFGPGTRLTVT.

The chain joins TRBV6-4 to TRBJ1-2; TRBD1 aligns across 7 bases. V was clipped by 6 bases and J by 8 bases; unmatched bases: 15. CDR1 MRHNA and CDR2 SNTAGT come from the germline V gene. The CDR3 loop spans 15 amino acids. For the CDR3, the DNA is TGTGCCAGCAGCAAAACAGGGGAGCCGTCTGCCGGCTACACCTTC. Translating it yields CASSKTGEPSAGYTF.

This chain uses TRBV27 with TRBJ2-7, with 10 bases identical to TRBD1. This CDR3 comprises 13 residues. With 8 bases clipped from V and 3 bases from J, the junction kept 4 bases outside the gene matches. Germline V gives CDR1 MNHEY, CDR2 SMNVEV (reference sequence). The DNA of the CDR3 is TGTGCCAGCTCTCGGACAGGGGGCTACGAGCAGTACTTC. It encodes CASSRTGGYEQYF.

This chain uses TRBV6-5 with TRBJ1-3; D perhaps matches TRBD1 (5 bases). This CDR3 comprises 16 residues. CDR1 and CDR2 from the germline V gene are MNHEY and SVGAGI. V was trimmed by 0 bases and J by 1 base, leaving 10 bases between them. CDR3 nucleotide sequence: TGTGCCAGCAGTTACTCGATCGGGGGTTCTGGAAACACCATATATTTT. The encoded protein is CASSYSIGGSGNTIYF.

With regard to this clone: One end of the junction fails to match germline, which may point to a read error. This rearrangement joins TRBV30 to TRBJ1-3; D remains unclear. Germline CDR1 GTSNPN, CDR2 SVGIG (reference sequence). The CDR3 is made up of 14 amino acids. The CDR3 here is CAWSVLMEGSTIYF. The CDR3 DNA is TGTGCCTGGAGTGTACTTATGGAGGGAAGCACCATATATTTT.

The chain carries TRBV5-1 and TRBJ2-5, with 7 bases fitting TRBD2. V was clipped by 7 bases and J by 5 bases; unmatched bases: 11. In germline, CDR1 is SGHRS, CDR2 YFSETQ. CDR3 length: 14 residues. As DNA, the CDR3 is TGCGCCAGCGCCTCCGGGACTACTATGGAGACCCAGTACTTC. Its translation: CASASGTTMETQYF. The variable domain in full, with the rest retrieved from reference TRBV5-1 and TRBJ2-5, is KAGVTQTPRYLIKTRGQQVTLSCSPISGHRSVSWYQQTPGQGLQFLFEYFSETQRNKGNFPGRFSGRQFSNSRSEMNVSTLELGDSALYLCASASGTTMETQYFGPGTRLLVL.

CDR3 protein: CASSSRWDSPRDEQYF. The CDR3 DNA sequence: TGTGCCAGCAGTTCCAGGTGGGACAGCCCCCGGGACGAGCAGTACTTC. The rearrangement links TRBV6-5 to TRBJ2-7; 7 bases are shared with TRBD1. The germline CDR1 and CDR2 sequences are MNHEY and SVGAGI. With 4 bases clipped from V and 5 bases from J, the junction kept 14 bases outside the gene matches. CDR3 size: 16 residues.

The chain carries TRBV6-1 and TRBJ2-1; 8 nucleotides align to TRBD1. The CDR3 has 15 residues. The V gene's germline CDR1 is MNHNS and CDR2 SASEGT. V was clipped by 7 bases and J by 4 bases; unmatched bases: 9. The CDR3 protein is CASTIQQGAYNEQFF. CDR3 sequence (DNA): TGTGCCAGCACCATCCAGCAGGGGGCTTACAATGAGCAGTTCTTC.